The TCR beta chain under discussion was sequenced for a study of blood T cell repertoires in COVID-19 (dated by TCRdb to the early 2020s). Turning to the overall study: Samples covering the acute and convalescent phases of COVID-19 were provided by collaborators in the United States, Italy and Spain. Deeply sampled blood TCRbeta repertoires from subjects exposed to, actively infected with, or recovered from COVID-19 were included in the dataset. Samples were obtained from the ongoing ImmuneRACE study (first 160 participants) and from approximately 1,200 subjects provided by 6 global collaborators. The repertoires were made available in a free public database intended to serve as a resource for research on the immune response to SARS-CoV-2. The prospective study material was composed of cDNA or gDNA derived from T cells, B-cell-depleted T cells, or PBMCs. Nearly every sample came with metadata listing a de-identified subject ID, COVID-19 status, age in years and sex. HLA class I and class II types, where available, came from metadata supplied by the sample provider rather than from assay-based typing. Points the paper makes about the study in general: The amount of clinical and demographic metadata varied by source and participant and was provided uncurated.

Looking up the germline V gene (reference sequence) yields CDR1 LGHDT and CDR2 YNNKEL. The CDR3 has 14 amino acids, counting the end cysteine and phenylalanine. The entry retains the CDR3 DNA only, 42 bases that are in frame from base 1. Trimming costs V 3 bases and J 11 bases, and their ends lie 19 bases apart. Collaborating institutions collected whole blood in K2EDTA tubes following their own protocols. For TCRbeta analysis, collaborator samples were shipped as frozen whole blood, as isolated PBMCs, or as DNA extracted from either sample type. TCRbeta CDR3 regions were amplified from genomic DNA by means of the immunoSEQ Assay, a bias-controlled multiplex PCR. For the original study's pipeline: Within the assay, amplification of reference gene primers was used to estimate how many nucleated cells each sample contained. To quantify the absolute abundance of each unique TCRbeta CDR3 rearrangement, sequence reads were collapsed and filtered. For each sample, productive Simpson clonality was calculated by taking the square root of Simpson's diversity index across productive rearrangements. Sourced from immuneACCESS, this table was stored by TCRdb with only in-frame sequences that have V and J called. A share of the clones is absent; for the studies checked, an unresolved V gene accounts for under half, and the remainder has no known explanation. V, J and clone size were drawn from that table, and D and trimming were deduced from the DNA. Recorded for this sample are 95,000 to 150,000 clones; 86% of them occurred a single time. The ten most abundant clones make up 3.5% to 5% of the sample.

A note on this clone: This clone's antigen is unknown. No clone much larger than this one lies a single base away; base qualities are absent.

Here the chain combines TRBV3-1 (or the pseudogene TRBV3-2) and TRBJ1-1, with no reliable assignment of the D segment. The clonotype originates from a man in his forties with acute or convalescent COVID-19. The source material was peripheral blood. The bases read TGTGCCAGCAGCCAGGAGGACCGGCGCGGTGGGGCTTTCTTT. Its protein reads: CASSQEDRRGGAFF.